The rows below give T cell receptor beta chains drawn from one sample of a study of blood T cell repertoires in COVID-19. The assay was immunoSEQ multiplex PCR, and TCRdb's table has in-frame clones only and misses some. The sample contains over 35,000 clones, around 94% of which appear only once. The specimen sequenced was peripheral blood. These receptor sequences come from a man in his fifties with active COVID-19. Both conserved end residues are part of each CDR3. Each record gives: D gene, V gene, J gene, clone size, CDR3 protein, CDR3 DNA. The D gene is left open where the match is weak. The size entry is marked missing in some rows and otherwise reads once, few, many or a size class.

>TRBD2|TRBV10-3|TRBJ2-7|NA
CAISRLAGAREQYF
TGTGCCATCAGCCGACTAGCGGGAGCTCGGGAGCAGTACTTC
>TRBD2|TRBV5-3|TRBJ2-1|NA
CARSHGLAGRYNEQFF
TGTGCCAGAAGCCACGGACTAGCGGGACGGTACAATGAGCAGTTCTTC
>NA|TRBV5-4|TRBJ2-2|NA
CASSLDSRGELFF
TGTGCCAGCAGCTTGGATTCGCGCGGGGAGCTGTTTTTT
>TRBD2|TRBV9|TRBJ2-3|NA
CASTYGGGGGTDTQYF
TGTGCCAGCACCTACGGCGGGGGTGGCGGCACAGATACGCAGTATTTT
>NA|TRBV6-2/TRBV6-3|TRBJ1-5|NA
CASSYSGGEGNQPQHF
TGTGCCAGCAGTTACTCGGGCGGGGAGGGCAATCAGCCCCAGCATTTT
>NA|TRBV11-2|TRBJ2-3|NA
CASSWGGGGDTQYF
TGTGCCAGCAGCTGGGGAGGGGGTGGCGATACGCAGTATTTT
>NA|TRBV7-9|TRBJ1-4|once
CASSLGGVGEKLFF
TGTGCCAGCAGCTTAGGGGGGGTCGGTGAAAAACTGTTTTTT
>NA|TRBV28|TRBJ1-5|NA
CASTVEGGQPQHF
TGTGCCAGCACCGTGGAGGGAGGGCAGCCCCAGCATTTT
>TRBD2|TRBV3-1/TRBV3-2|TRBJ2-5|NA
CASSPGTSGSQETQYF
TGTGCCAGCAGCCCGGGGACTAGCGGGAGTCAAGAGACCCAGTACTTC
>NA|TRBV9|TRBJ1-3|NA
CASSSPQGSGNTIYF
TGTGCCAGCAGCTCCCCTCAGGGGTCAGGAAACACCATATATTTT
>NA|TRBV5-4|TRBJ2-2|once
CASSLGGNTGELFF
TGTGCCAGCAGCTTGGGCGGGAACACCGGGGAGCTGTTTTTT
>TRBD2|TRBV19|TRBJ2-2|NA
CASSARTSGSSTGELFF
TGTGCCAGTAGTGCTAGGACTAGCGGTTCTTCCACCGGGGAGCTGTTTTTT
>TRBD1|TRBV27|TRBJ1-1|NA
CASRKGAGTEAFF
TGTGCCAGCAGAAAGGGGGCGGGTACTGAAGCTTTCTTT
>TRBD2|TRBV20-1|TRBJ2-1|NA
CSASVAGGPGMRVMGNEQFF
TGCAGTGCTAGTGTTGCGGGAGGGCCCGGTATGCGCGTTATGGGGAATGAGCAGTTCTTC
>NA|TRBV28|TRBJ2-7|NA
CASSGPRDNYEQYF
TGTGCCAGCAGTGGTCCCCGGGACAACTACGAGCAGTACTTC
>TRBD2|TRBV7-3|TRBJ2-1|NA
CASRSRGTSGRNEQFF
TGTGCCAGCAGGTCGCGCGGGACTAGCGGGAGGAATGAGCAGTTCTTC
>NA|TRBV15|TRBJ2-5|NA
CATSRDGGLQETQYF
TGTGCCACCAGCAGAGATGGGGGACTCCAAGAGACCCAGTACTTC
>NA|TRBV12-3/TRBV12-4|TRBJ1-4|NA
CASASRREKLFF
TGTGCCAGCGCATCAAGGCGGGAAAAACTGTTTTTT
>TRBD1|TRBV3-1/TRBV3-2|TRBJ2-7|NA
CASSQGTTGSYEQYF
TGTGCCAGCAGCCAAGGAACGACAGGGAGCTACGAGCAGTACTTC
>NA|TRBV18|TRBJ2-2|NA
CASSPLDRGELFF
TGTGCCAGCTCACCTCTCGACAGGGGGGAGCTGTTTTTT
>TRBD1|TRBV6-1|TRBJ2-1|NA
CASSETGTAYSYNEQFF
TGTGCCAGCAGTGAAACAGGGACAGCTTACTCCTACAATGAGCAGTTCTTC
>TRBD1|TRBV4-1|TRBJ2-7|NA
CASSQEDRNTYEQYF
TGCGCCAGCAGCCAAGAGGACAGGAACACCTACGAGCAGTACTTC
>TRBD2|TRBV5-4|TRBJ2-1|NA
CASRAGTSGRGAEQFF
TGTGCCAGCAGGGCCGGGACTAGCGGGAGGGGAGCTGAGCAGTTCTTC
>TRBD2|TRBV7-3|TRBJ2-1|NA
CASSPAGVDNEQFF
TGTGCCAGCAGCCCAGCGGGAGTTGACAATGAGCAGTTCTTC
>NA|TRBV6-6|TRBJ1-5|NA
CASSYSDTNQPQHF
TGTGCCAGCAGTTATTCCGACACCAATCAGCCCCAGCATTTT
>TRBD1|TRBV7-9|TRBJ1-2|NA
CASSFGQGVLGYTF
TGTGCCAGCAGCTTTGGACAGGGGGTTCTCGGCTACACCTTC
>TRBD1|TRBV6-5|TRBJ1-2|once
CASSYYPGGGYTF
TGTGCCAGCAGTTATTACCCAGGGGGCGGCTACACCTTC
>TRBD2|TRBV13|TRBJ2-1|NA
CASSFKLAVPSYNEQFF
TGTGCCAGCAGCTTTAAACTAGCGGTCCCCTCCTACAATGAGCAGTTCTTC
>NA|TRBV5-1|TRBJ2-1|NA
CASTQDSYNEQFF
TGCGCCAGCACTCAGGACTCGTACAATGAGCAGTTCTTC